The present T cell receptor beta chain was sequenced within a study of OX40 agonist ivuxolimab in advanced cancers. As for the study in general: Cancers in dose escalation were hepatocellular, melanoma, renal cell and head and neck. Study-level findings and limits: CD4+ and CD8+ blood T cells expanded clonally by week 6 at 0.1 to 3.0 mg/kg.

Some clones are missing from TCRdb's copy, which holds only in-frame ones; the method was immunoSEQ multiplex PCR. This sample has 75,000 to 100,000 clones, with 80% to 95% found just once. This clone was recorded only once. Its antigen remains unidentified. The CDR3 length is 16 residues. The germline gives CDR1 SGDLS, CDR2 YYNGEE. Trimming removed 0 bases from V and 9 bases from J; junction bases left unmatched: 7. This chain connects TRBV9 to TRBJ2-1; the match to TRBD2 covers 12 bases. This TCR was recovered from an adult with an advanced solid tumor such as melanoma, head and neck, liver or kidney cancer. The sequencing here drew on CD4+ or CD8+ T cells sorted from blood, taken in a trial of the OX40 agonist ivuxolimab. The CDR3 DNA reads as TGTGCCAGCAGCGTAGGGCGACTAGCGGGAGTGTCTGAGCAGTTCTTC. Translating it yields CASSVGRLAGVSEQFF.